This T cell receptor (beta chain) was identified during a study of shared clonotypes between healthy human individuals. Replicate PCRs run on sorted subsets employed 200 ng DNA, 25,000 to 35,000 T cell genomes. Profiling relied on immunoSEQ multiplex PCR, and the TCRdb table lists in-frame clones only, not all of them. This sample yields a few million clones, of which 80% to 95% are seen a single time; about 1.7% belongs to the top ten. The naive CD8 fraction comprised CD45RO-negative cells positively selected for CCR7 and excluded terminally differentiated effector memory CD45RA+ cells. Germline V gene data show CDR1 as SGHRS and CDR2 as YFSETQ. Deletions cut 0 bases from V and 5 bases from J, with 15 bases between. There are 15 residues in the CDR3.

The genes are TRBV5-1 and TRBJ2-7; possible D gene TRBD2, 6 bases. Sequencing input: naive CD8+ T cells from PBMCs. The source is a man between 18 and 35 years old in good health. Some clones in this sample may be carry-over from other donors' samples. As DNA, the CDR3 is TGCGCCAGCAGCTTGGGGAGGGGAGGTGAACACGAGCAGTACTTC. Amino acids: CASSLGRGGEHEQYF. Together with reference TRBV5-1 and TRBJ2-7, the CDR3 gives the full variable domain: KAGVTQTPRYLIKTRGQQVTLSCSPISGHRSVSWYQQTPGQGLQFLFEYFSETQRNKGNFPGRFSGRQFSNSRSEMNVSTLELGDSALYLCASSLGRGGEHEQYFGPGTRLTVT.